The present T cell receptor beta chain was sequenced within a study of OX40 agonist ivuxolimab in advanced cancers. Study in general: Those enrolled were approximately 78% male, with a mean age of roughly 62 years and ages from roughly 20 to 85.

Some clones are missing from TCRdb's copy, which holds only in-frame ones; the method was immunoSEQ multiplex PCR. The data show approximately 30,000 clones, roughly 87% seen once. Germline V gene sequence: CDR1 LGHNT, CDR2 FRNRAP. V lost 0 bases to trimming and J lost 0 bases, with 12 bases between them. The CDR3 sequence is 18 residues long. The chain recombines TRBV12-5 with TRBJ1-6; a weak D match, TRBD1 (6 bases). Here the sequenced sample was CD4+ or CD8+ T cells sorted from blood, taken in a trial of the OX40 agonist ivuxolimab. This TCR was sampled from an adult with an advanced solid tumor such as melanoma, head and neck, liver or kidney cancer. The CDR3 coding sequence is TGTGCTAGTGGTTTGGTACCCGGACAGAGCTCCTATAATTCACCCCTCCACTTT. Residues: CASGLVPGQSSYNSPLHF.